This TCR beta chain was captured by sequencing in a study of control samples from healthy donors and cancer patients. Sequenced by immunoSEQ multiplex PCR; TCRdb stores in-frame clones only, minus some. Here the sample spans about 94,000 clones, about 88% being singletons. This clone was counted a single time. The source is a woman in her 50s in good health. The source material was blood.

CDR3 sequence reads: CATSEPGDMDYGYTF. Here the CDR3 DNA reads TGTGCCACCAGTGAACCCGGGGACATGGACTATGGCTACACCTTC. The chain has TRBV24-1 and TRBJ1-2; D is perhaps TRBD1 (6 bases). CDR3 length: 15 residues. V was cut by 4 bases and J by 3 bases, with 14 bases left in between. CDR1 is KGHDR, CDR2 SFDVKD, per germline.